This TCR beta chain was captured in a study of radiation and T cells in renal cell carcinoma. Study conclusions and caveats: From baseline, blood top tumor clonotypes peaked at 2 weeks post-radiation.

Assay used: immunoSEQ multiplex PCR; TCRdb lists only in-frame clones, some missing. The sample carries 130,000 or so clones, roughly 80% recorded once. Regarding this clone: What it binds is unknown.

Noted time point: baseline pretreatment blood. The treatment here: 15 Gy SBRT to primary tumor, nephrectomy 4 weeks later. Trimming took off 4 bases at V and 7 bases at J, with 11 bases between the two ends. CDR1 is SGHKS, CDR2 YYEKEE, per germline (reference sequence). The CDR3 is made up of 12 amino acids. This chain links TRBV5-5 with TRBJ1-1; perhaps TRBD1 as D (5 bases). The specimen was blood, collected from a patient whose treatment included radiotherapy and nephrectomy. This TCR derives from a woman aged 45-59 years with renal cell carcinoma. CDR3 sequence reads: CASSTSDSEAFF. In DNA, the CDR3 is TGTGCCAGCAGCACCTCAGACAGTGAAGCTTTCTTT.